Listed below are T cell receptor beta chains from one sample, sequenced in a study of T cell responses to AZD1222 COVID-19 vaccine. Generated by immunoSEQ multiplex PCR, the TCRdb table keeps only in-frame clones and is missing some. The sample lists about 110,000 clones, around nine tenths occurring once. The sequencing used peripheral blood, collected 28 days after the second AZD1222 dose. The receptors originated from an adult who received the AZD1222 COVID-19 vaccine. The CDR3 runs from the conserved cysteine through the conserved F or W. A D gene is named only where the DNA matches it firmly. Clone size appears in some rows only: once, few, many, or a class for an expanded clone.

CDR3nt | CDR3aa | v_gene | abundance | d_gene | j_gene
TGTGCCAGCAGCTTAGGAGGGTTGTTCAATCAGCCCCAGCATTTT | CASSLGGLFNQPQHF | TRBV11-2 | - | - | TRBJ1-5
TGTGCCAGCAGTTTACCAGGGGGGGTTACTGAAGCTTTCTTT | CASSLPGGVTEAFF | TRBV28 | few | TRBD1 | TRBJ1-1
TGTGCCAGCAGCCTGGATCGGCGCACTGAAGCTTTCTTT | CASSLDRRTEAFF | TRBV7-9 | - | - | TRBJ1-1
TGTGCCAGCAGTCCACCCGGGGGAGGGGGTGGAAACACCATATATTTT | CASSPPGGGGGNTIYF | TRBV6-6 | - | - | TRBJ1-3
TGTGCCAGCAGCTTAAGGACAGGGTCCTACGAGCAGTACTTC | CASSLRTGSYEQYF | TRBV5-5 | - | TRBD1 | TRBJ2-7
TGTGCCAGCAGCTCGACCCGGACAGGGTCCGGGTATGAGCAGTTCTTC | CASSSTRTGSGYEQFF | TRBV7-9 | - | TRBD1 | TRBJ2-1
TGTGCCAGTAGTAAGGGACAGGGTGTCCCGAATGAGCAGTTCTTC | CASSKGQGVPNEQFF | TRBV19 | - | TRBD1 | TRBJ2-1
TGTGCCAGCAGCCAGTCGGCGGGTCCCTTCAATCAGCCCCAGCATTTT | CASSQSAGPFNQPQHF | TRBV7-2 | - | - | TRBJ1-5
TGTGCCAGCAGCCAAGATGAATTCAGGCGGACCGAAGCTTTCTTT | CASSQDEFRRTEAFF | TRBV3-1/TRBV3-2 | - | - | TRBJ1-1
TGTGCCAGTAGTACGGGGACAGGGTCCTATGGCTACACCTTC | CASSTGTGSYGYTF | TRBV19 | - | TRBD1 | TRBJ1-2
TGTGCCAGCAGCTTGGAGCGAGGGGGGCAGGTGACCTCCTACGAGCAGTACTTC | CASSLERGGQVTSYEQYF | TRBV5-5 | - | - | TRBJ2-7
TGTGCCAGCAGTGATTGGGACAGGGACACCGGGGAGCTGTTTTTT | CASSDWDRDTGELFF | TRBV25-1 | - | TRBD1 | TRBJ2-2
TGTGCCAGTAGTATAACCGGGACAGGGCTAAGAGCTTTCTTT | CASSITGTGLRAFF | TRBV19 | - | TRBD1 | TRBJ1-1
TGCGCCAGCAGCCAAGGAGTGCCGGGGGGGCGCACAGATACGCAGTATTTT | CASSQGVPGGRTDTQYF | TRBV4-1 | - | TRBD2 | TRBJ2-3
TGTGCCAGCAGCCGGAGCGTTTTAGAGGGAAGAGAGACCCAGTACTTC | CASSRSVLEGRETQYF | TRBV5-8 | - | - | TRBJ2-5
TGCGCCAGCAGCCAAGATCGGAACAGGCCGTACTATGGCTACACCTTC | CASSQDRNRPYYGYTF | TRBV4-3 | - | - | TRBJ1-2
TGTGCCAGCTCAAGCAGGGGGCCGTTCGACACCGGGGAGCTGTTTTTT | CASSSRGPFDTGELFF | TRBV18 | few | TRBD1 | TRBJ2-2
TGTGCCAGCAGTCTCGTCGTGGGAAAGACGACCCAGTACTTC | CASSLVVGKTTQYF | TRBV6-5 | - | - | TRBJ2-5
TGTGCCTGGACTGGGCTAGCGGGGCTTCAGGAGCAGTTCTTC | CAWTGLAGLQEQFF | TRBV30 | - | TRBD2 | TRBJ2-1
TGTGCCACCAGCAGAGATGGGGCGGGGGCTGCAGCTTTCTTT | CATSRDGAGAAAFF | TRBV15 | few | - | TRBJ1-1
TGTGCCAGCAGGAACTCCCAGGGGGCCAACACTGAAGCTTTCTTT | CASRNSQGANTEAFF | TRBV5-4 | - | TRBD1 | TRBJ1-1
TGTGCCAGCAGCCAATCTGGCTCCCGCTCCTACAATGAGCAGTTCTTC | CASSQSGSRSYNEQFF | TRBV3-1/TRBV3-2 | - | - | TRBJ2-1
TGTGCCAGCAGCTTAGATTTCGTTTCTGATGAGCAGTTCTTC | CASSLDFVSDEQFF | TRBV7-6 | - | - | TRBJ2-1
TGTGCCAGCAGAGAGACAGGGAACTATGGCTACACCTTC | CASRETGNYGYTF | TRBV28 | - | TRBD1 | TRBJ1-2
TGTGCCAGCAGTGCCAGGGGGCGCGGGGACACTGAAGCTTTCTTT | CASSARGRGDTEAFF | TRBV2 | - | TRBD1 | TRBJ1-1
TGTGCCAGCAGTGATTTGGGGCAAATTGAGCAGTTCTTC | CASSDLGQIEQFF | TRBV2 | - | - | TRBJ2-1
TGCAGCGTAGCCTCGCAGACCCAGTACTTC | CSVASQTQYF | TRBV29-1 | - | - | TRBJ2-5
TGTGCCAGCAGCCAGTCTAACTATGGCTACACCTTC | CASSQSNYGYTF | TRBV14 | few | - | TRBJ1-2